This T cell receptor beta chain was identified in a study of blood T cells in healthy people across ages (dated by TCRdb to about 2015). Describing the broader study: In model experiments, template switching captured roughly one uniquely barcoded TCR beta cDNA molecule for every two T cells. Age-related changes in TCR beta repertoire diversity were measured in the study by deep sequencing normalized with unique cDNA molecular identifiers. Two additional independent replicas of 1 million unique cDNA reads from the same blood draw were analyzed for two donors (one aged 18 to 29 and one aged 80 or older). Four age groups were formed from the donors: young (average 16 years), middle-aged (around 39), aged (62) and long-lived (approximately 80). The investigation overall reported the following: Observed TCR beta diversity per million T cells fell roughly linearly with age, and a significant reduction was already apparent by age about 38. Total diversity estimates from one million sequenced T cells were considered lower bounds and underestimates. Because profiling used bulk unsorted PBMCs, naive and antigen-experienced compartments could not be compared conclusively. Compared with the aged group, the long-lived group had more naive CD4+ T cells, fewer expanded clones and increased TCR diversity, suggesting age selection. The CMV infection status of donors was not known, potentially confounding age-related changes in expanded clonotypes. The percentage of naive T cells measured by flow cytometry correlated strongly with observed TCR beta diversity.

The library came from 5' RACE. The sequencer listed for this sample is Illumina HiSeq 2500. A second PCR of roughly 6 to 12 cycles was run with a J-beta primer mix and a sample-barcoded 5' primer. Each TCR beta cDNA molecule received a unique molecular identifier from a template-switch 5' adaptor carrying 12 random nucleotides. Each sample yielded at least 3 million CDR3-containing paired-end reads. The Mint cDNA synthesis kit, primed by a TRBC-specific oligonucleotide, was used to synthesize first-strand cDNA from all RNA. Following uracil-DNA glycosylase treatment, all cDNA underwent a first 18-cycle PCR with the universal primers M1SS and BC2_uni_R. Per the original workflow: For normalization, 1 million high-quality reads were randomly selected from each sample, with every read carrying a distinct molecular identifier. Instead of being binned into consensus sequences, reads that shared molecular identifiers were thrown out. MiTCR, with a Q25 quality threshold and the strictest error-elimination algorithm, was used for CDR3 identification, clonotype clustering and error correction. A nonparametric unseen species model using Euler transformation provided a lower-bound estimate of total TCR beta diversity. The raw public data were reprocessed by TCRdb itself: fastp quality trimming at Q25, MiXCR clonotype calling, in-frame beta chains only. Identical CDR3 proteins give one entry, which carries the most common genes and DNA. Here the V and J calls rest on TCRdb's processing, not on the authors' analysis. The sample table holds about 780,000 distinct CDR3 sequences, of which roughly 25% were seen once. Over 2.5% of the sample goes to the ten largest clones.

The 39 donors, aged about 6 to 95 years, were systemically healthy Caucasian individuals from Russia. Each donor gave around 9.5 milliliters of peripheral blood, collected into EDTA-treated Vacutainer tubes. Ficoll-Paque density-gradient centrifugation was used to isolate PBMCs, with at least 6 million obtained per sample. Trizol reagent was used to extract total RNA from PBMCs, with at least 5.5 micrograms per sample. Naive CD45RAhigh/CD27high T cell percentages were measured by flow cytometry on a PBMC aliquot from every donor. Remarks on this clonotype: Its cognate antigen has yet to be identified. The junction departs from germline at one end; a sequencing error may be responsible.

These same data were also listed under a study on T cells of mothers and their children. The second study also describes: The donors were nine systemically healthy Caucasian individuals, made up of three mothers and their six children. cDNA synthesis used all of the extracted RNA, with approximately 1.4 ug of RNA in each 15 ul reaction. Sample barcodes and 2-4 random nucleotides were added via the M1S primer in the second PCR. Each mother yielded over 10 million TCR beta CDR3 reads and each child 2.5 million to 3 million reads. In both related and unrelated pairs, thymic selection shapes the output of TCR recombination in a similar way, with inherited differences having only a minor effect. Normalized repertoire overlap in related mother-child pairs was always slightly higher than in unrelated mother-child pairs, but the difference was never significant. No persistent microchimeric T cell clones were found, with a detection sensitivity of roughly 92 clones per million clonotypes. In the study, deep NGS was used to compare the TCR beta repertoires of mothers and children, and features distinguishing related mother-child pairs from unrelated individuals were sought. On average, the children were approximately 12 +/- 4 years old, while the mothers were approximately 41 +/- 4 years old. After adapters were ligated using NEBNext reagents, the libraries underwent 100+100 nt paired-end sequencing on an Illumina HiSeq 2000. To prevent cross-contamination, the mother and child libraries were prepared one month apart and sequenced in separate runs. Each donor had between about 500,000 and 2,300,000 distinct TCR beta clonotypes identified. Naive TCR beta clonotypes were estimated from low-frequency clonotypes matched to each donor's FACS-determined naive share, without sorting.

The sample consisted of blood. This TCR came from a boy between 10 and 17 years old in good health.

The CDR3 here reads CASSTGGLAGGYTEQFF. The DNA reads TGCGCCAGCAGCACGGGCGGGCTAGCGGGGGGCTACACTGAGCAGTTCTTC. The rearranged chain carries TRBV5-1 and TRBJ2-5; 11 of the junction bases match TRBD2. The J call is in doubt because the DNA end fits TRBJ2-1 better. The CDR3 runs 17 residues from the cysteine to the phenylalanine. Only the CDR3 region is kept as DNA, spanning 51 bases read in frame from base 1. The germline V gene yields SGHRS for CDR1 and YFSETQ for CDR2.